These 25 T cell receptor beta chains were sequenced from one sample in a study of preoperative IRX-2 immunotherapy in early breast cancer. Profiling relied on immunoSEQ multiplex PCR, and the TCRdb table lists in-frame clones only, not all of them. The sample consists of 30,000 to 35,000 clones, over 90% of them appearing once. Treatment indicated: preoperative locoregional IRX-2 cytokine immunotherapy. The sample was collected from a patient treated with IRX-2 immunotherapy. All receptors derive from a human donor with breast cancer.

This clone was found once. This chain uses TRBV6-4 with TRBJ2-6, with D uncertain. The V and J ends lost 6 bases and 0 bases respectively, with 12 bases between them. CDR1 is MRHNA, CDR2 SNTAGT, per germline. This CDR3 has 16 amino acids. DNA for the CDR3: TGTGCCAGCAGCCCCCTTCTAAGCTCTGGGGCCAACGTCCTGACTTTC. This encodes CASSPLLSSGANVLTF.

V is TRBV2 and J is TRBJ2-7, with D unresolved. Germline assignment: CDR1 SNHLY and CDR2 FYNNEI. V was clipped by 6 bases and J by 0 bases, with 6 bases between them. This CDR3 comprises 12 residues. The CDR3 sequence: CASRATSYEQYF. Written as DNA, the CDR3 is TGTGCCAGCAGAGCCACCTCCTACGAGCAGTACTTC.

The gene calls are TRBV7-6 and TRBJ1-1; D not resolved. CDR1 and CDR2 (germline): SGHVS, FNYEAQ. CDR3 length: 16 amino acids. Trimming pared 1 base from V and 1 base from J, leaving 13 bases between. Here the CDR3 DNA reads TGTGCCAGCAGCTTAGGTCCGGGGAGAGGGAACACTGAAGCTTTCTTT. This sequence encodes CASSLGPGRGNTEAFF.

The chain links TRBV27 to TRBJ2-1; 9 nucleotides line up with TRBD2. V gave up 3 bases and J gave up 4 bases; unmatched junction bases: 4. CDR1 is MNHEY and CDR2 is SMNVEV in the germline V gene (reference sequence). The CDR3 covers 15 residues. The CDR3 protein is CASSLAGGPYNEQFF. The CDR3 coding sequence is TGTGCCAGCAGTTTGGCGGGGGGGCCATACAATGAGCAGTTCTTC.

The chain links TRBV4-1 to TRBJ1-5; D gene unclear. Germline loops: CDR1 MGHRA, CDR2 YSYEKL. V lost 3 bases and J 7 bases, leaving 22 bases between the germline ends. The CDR3 covers 17 residues. The CDR3 bases are TGCGCCAGCAGCCAGTTTATGGTAGGGAGAGGAGTCCAGCCCCAGCATTTT. Translated, it gives CASSQFMVGRGVQPQHF.

This clone has only one observation. The V gene is TRBV11-2, the J gene TRBJ2-7; 9 nucleotides line up with TRBD1. The germline V gene has CDR1 SGHAT and CDR2 FQNNGV. The CDR3 length is 14 residues. Trimming at V came to 3 bases and at J to 3 bases, leaving 3 bases not matched to a gene. The CDR3 loop reads CASSFDRGYYEQYF. CDR3 coding DNA: TGTGCCAGCAGCTTCGACAGGGGGTACTACGAGCAGTACTTC.

V is TRBV29-1 and J is TRBJ2-1, with D hard to call. V dropped 5 bases and J dropped 9 bases, with 17 bases sitting between them. CDR3 length: 13 residues. The V gene's germline CDR1 is SQVTM and CDR2 ANQGSEA. CDR3 nucleotides: TGCAGCGTTTGCTGCAGGAACTATACTGAGCAGTTCTTC. This sequence encodes CSVCCRNYTEQFF.

As DNA, the CDR3 is TGTGCCAGCAGTTACACCGTTAGGAATAATCAGCCCCAGCATTTT. Translating gives CASSYTVRNNQPQHF. The chain is built from TRBV6-6 and TRBJ1-5; D is unclear. With 2 bases removed from V and 4 bases from J, the gap between germline ends came to 12 bases. In germline, CDR1 is MNHNY, CDR2 SVGAGI (reference sequence). The CDR3 runs to 15 residues.

The CDR3 DNA follows: TGTGCCAGCAGTGATGTACGTCGGGGCGAGGGGGAGGGGTTCTTC. This gives the protein CASSDVRRGEGEGFF. This rearrangement joins TRBV2 to TRBJ2-1, with TRBD2 as a possible D gene (7 bases). The germline V and J ends were trimmed by 3 bases and 15 bases, with 24 bases remaining between them. The CDR3 is 15 residues long. Germline V gene data show CDR1 as SNHLY and CDR2 as FYNNEI.

The V call is TRBV4-1, the J call TRBJ1-1, with D possibly TRBD1 on 5 matching bases. V lost 4 bases to trimming and J lost 4 bases, with 13 bases between them. Germline CDR1 and CDR2: MGHRA and YSYEKL. The CDR3 extends over 14 amino acids. Written as DNA, the CDR3 is TGCGCCAGCAGCCTTGGTTTAAGGGGCACTGAAGCTTTCTTT. Its translation: CASSLGLRGTEAFF.

The chain carries TRBV30 and TRBJ2-2, with D maybe TRBD2 (5 bases). From germline, CDR1 is GTSNPN and CDR2 SVGIG (reference sequence). The CDR3 is 15 residues long. V was clipped by 2 bases and J by 3 bases, with 13 bases between them. The CDR3 is CAWSRYSDYTGELFF. The CDR3 DNA reads as TGTGCCTGGAGTAGGTATAGCGACTACACCGGGGAGCTGTTTTTT.

This clone has only one observation. The rearrangement joins TRBV11-2 to TRBJ2-5; D may be TRBD2 (6 bases). V lost 2 bases and J 1 base, leaving 11 bases between the germline ends. CDR3 length: 15 amino acids. Per the germline V gene, CDR1 is SGHAT and CDR2 is FQNNGV. CDR3 nucleotide sequence: TGTGCCAGCAGCTTACGCGGGGTGTTCCAAGAGACCCAGTACTTC. This encodes CASSLRGVFQETQYF.

The chain couples TRBV7-3 to TRBJ1-6; 7 bases align to TRBD1. The ends lost 1 base at V and 11 bases at J; junction bases unmatched: 8. The CDR3 is 15 amino acids. Germline V gene sequence: CDR1 SGHTA, CDR2 FQGTGA. CDR3 in DNA: TGTGCCAGCAGCTTAATGGGACAGACAGTGACACCCCTCCACTTT. As protein: CASSLMGQTVTPLHF.

The chain uses TRBV5-4 and TRBJ2-1; 7 bases map to TRBD2. Losses at the gene ends were 6 bases for V and 1 base for J; bases not matched to a gene: 10. Germline V CDR1 and CDR2: SGHNT, YYREEE (reference sequence). There are 16 residues in the CDR3. The CDR3 loop is CASTETQAGSYNEQFF. The CDR3, as DNA: TGTGCCAGCACCGAAACGCAAGCGGGATCCTACAATGAGCAGTTCTTC.

The chain employs TRBV7-9 and TRBJ1-2; TRBD1 might be the D (6 bases). Trimming pared 0 bases from V and 5 bases from J, leaving 10 bases between. The CDR3 consists of 14 residues. Germline CDR1 is SEHNR and CDR2 is FQNEAQ (reference sequence). CDR3 amino acids: CASSLAPTGYGYTF. As DNA, the CDR3 is TGTGCCAGCAGCTTAGCCCCTACAGGGTATGGCTACACCTTC.

The rearrangement uses TRBV5-1 and TRBJ1-4; no clear D gene. The CDR3 is 14 amino acids. The germline V gene has CDR1 SGHRS and CDR2 YFSETQ. V was trimmed by 1 base and J by 6 bases, leaving 10 bases between them. The CDR3 sequence: CASSLLTVHEKLFF. In DNA, the CDR3 is TGCGCCAGCAGCTTGCTGACTGTCCATGAAAAACTGTTTTTT.

V is TRBV5-1 and J is TRBJ2-5; 11 bases agree with TRBD2. This CDR3 is 18 amino acids long. Germline V gives CDR1 SGHRS, CDR2 YFSETQ. The junction had 11 bases not matched to a gene; V was cut back by 4 bases and J by 0 bases. Here the CDR3 DNA reads TGCGCCAGCAGCCCGGGGATAGCGGGGGGGCGCTACCAAGAGACCCAGTACTTC. This gives the protein CASSPGIAGGRYQETQYF.

V is TRBV7-6 and J is TRBJ2-2, with D possibly being TRBD2 (7 bases). The CDR3 is 16 amino acids. Germline V gene lookup returns CDR1 SGHVS and CDR2 FNYEAQ. With 1 base removed from V and 3 bases from J, the gap between germline ends came to 12 bases. CDR3 nucleotides: TGTGCCAGCAGCTTAGTGGGGGGGCTGGACACCGGGGAGCTGTTTTTT. This sequence encodes CASSLVGGLDTGELFF.

The chain joins TRBV7-3 to TRBJ2-3; D may be TRBD2 (7 bases). Germline V gene data show CDR1 as SGHTA and CDR2 as FQGTGA. The V end was cut by 2 bases, the J end by 2 bases, with 11 bases between. This CDR3 contains 15 residues. CDR3 amino acids: CASSLWGGLTDTQYF. As DNA, the CDR3 is TGTGCCAGCAGCTTATGGGGGGGGCTCACAGATACGCAGTATTTT.

The rearrangement joins TRBV7-3 to TRBJ2-1, with a possible D match to TRBD2 (5 bases). The CDR3 has 15 amino acids. V was cut by 5 bases and J by 6 bases, with 17 bases left in between. The germline V gene has CDR1 SGHTA and CDR2 FQGTGA. CDR3 amino acids: CASSPGLARLNEQFF. Written as DNA, the CDR3 is TGTGCCAGCAGCCCCGGACTTGCAAGGCTCAATGAGCAGTTCTTC.

The V and J genes are TRBV15 and TRBJ1-5; weak D call: TRBD1 (5 bases). Germline-derived CDR1 and CDR2 are LNHNV and YYDKDF (reference sequence). CDR3 length: 12 amino acids. V shed 5 bases and J shed 7 bases, with 9 bases lying between them. The CDR3 loop is CATSSRGQPQHF. In nucleotides, the CDR3 is TGTGCCACCAGCTCCCGGGGGCAGCCCCAGCATTTT.

This clone was recorded a few times. The rearrangement uses TRBV9 and TRBJ1-2; a possible D gene is TRBD1 (5 bases). V was shortened by 2 bases and J by 8 bases, with 13 bases between the two germline ends. CDR1 and CDR2 from the germline V gene are SGDLS and YYNGEE. CDR3 size: 13 residues. CDR3 sequence: CASSVVRGGGYTF. The DNA for the CDR3 is TGTGCCAGCAGCGTCGTCCGGGGCGGCGGCTACACCTTC.

About this clone: This sample includes further DNA sequences coding for the same CDR3. The gene calls are TRBV6-5 and TRBJ1-2; D might be TRBD1 (5 bases). Germline V lookup: CDR1 MNHEY, CDR2 SVGAGI. The V end lost 7 bases, the J end lost 4 bases, and 10 bases lay between the germline ends. This CDR3 comprises 12 residues. This chain's CDR3 is CASNSGSYGYTF. The DNA of the CDR3 is TGTGCCAGCAACTCAGGGAGCTATGGCTACACCTTC.

This clone was detected only a few times. The chain links TRBV7-2 to TRBJ2-1; D is perhaps TRBD2 (6 bases). CDR1 and CDR2 (germline): SGHTA, FQGNSA. Trimming pared 0 bases from V and 1 base from J, leaving 16 bases between. The CDR3 contains 18 residues. The CDR3 here is CASSLAPGLKNSYNEQFF. CDR3 sequence (DNA): TGTGCCAGCAGCTTAGCACCGGGACTCAAGAATTCCTACAATGAGCAGTTCTTC.

The chain has TRBV5-1 and TRBJ2-7; 13 bases fit TRBD2. Germline V gene lookup returns CDR1 SGHRS and CDR2 YFSETQ. The CDR3 is 15 amino acids. With V trimmed by 4 bases and J by 7 bases, 8 bases remained unmatched. CDR3 residues: CASSPVGLAGLEQYF. The DNA for the CDR3 is TGCGCCAGCAGCCCGGTGGGACTAGCGGGACTAGAGCAGTACTTC.